This entry lists 24 T cell receptor beta chains sequenced from one sample in a study of CD8+ T cells in alopecia areata. The sequencing template was cDNA reverse transcribed from extracted RNA. Only in-frame clones appear in the TCRdb table, and some are missing; sequencing was by immunoSEQ multiplex PCR. The table has more than 9,000 clones, 57% seen once. The investigators collected lesional scalp punch biopsies and peripheral blood from alopecia areata patients. Sequences were obtained from skin. These receptors were collected from a human donor with alopecia areata.

The chain carries TRBV28 and TRBJ2-7; D remains ambiguous. This CDR3 spans 13 amino acids. V was shortened by 7 bases and J by 6 bases, with 16 bases between the two germline ends. The V gene's germline CDR1 is MDHEN and CDR2 SYDVKM. CDR3 amino acids: CASNGVVGSEQYF. The CDR3 bases are TGTGCCAGCAATGGCGTTGTGGGATCCGAGCAGTACTTC.

This chain joins TRBV28 and TRBJ2-5; D is perhaps TRBD1 or TRBD2 (5 bases each). The CDR3 loop spans 13 amino acids. Per the germline V gene, CDR1 is MDHEN and CDR2 is SYDVKM. Trimming left V 10 bases short and J 5 bases short, with 17 bases between. The CDR3 nucleotides are TGTGCCACCAGAGTTCTGTGGGGGGAGACCCAGTACTTC. Encoded protein: CATRVLWGETQYF.

J is TRBJ1-2 and V is TRBV28; TRBD1 might be the D (6 bases). The CDR3 is 15 residues long. Germline values: CDR1 MDHEN, CDR2 SYDVKM. With 7 bases removed from V and 2 bases from J, the gap between germline ends came to 17 bases. The CDR3 DNA reads as TGTGCCAGCAAAGAGGCCGGGACACAAAACTATGGCTACACCTTC. Amino acid sequence: CASKEAGTQNYGYTF.

The sample holds a few counts of this clone. This chain connects TRBV5-1 to TRBJ2-1, with D possibly TRBD1 on 5 matching bases. The germline gives CDR1 SGHRS, CDR2 YFSETQ. This CDR3 comprises 14 residues. Trimming removed 0 bases at V and 7 bases at J, with 11 bases between. The chain's CDR3 is CASSLGNNRNEQFF. Here the CDR3 DNA reads TGCGCCAGCAGCTTGGGGAATAACAGGAATGAGCAGTTCTTC.

This sequence joins TRBV5-1 and TRBJ2-7; 7 bases align to TRBD2. After removal of 4 bases from V and 3 bases from J, the junction contained 7 bases not matched to a gene. CDR3 length equals 14 residues. The germline CDR1 and CDR2 sequences are SGHRS and YFSETQ. The CDR3 nucleotides read TGCGCCAGCAGCGCTGTTACTAGCGACTACGAGCAGTACTTC. Protein sequence: CASSAVTSDYEQYF. The full variable domain, in which reference TRBV5-1 and TRBJ2-7 provide the parts outside the CDR3, is KAGVTQTPRYLIKTRGQQVTLSCSPISGHRSVSWYQQTPGQGLQFLFEYFSETQRNKGNFPGRFSGRQFSNSRSEMNVSTLELGDSALYLCASSAVTSDYEQYFGPGTRLTVT.

The chain couples TRBV4-2 to TRBJ2-7; 13 nucleotides match TRBD2. This CDR3 contains 20 residues. Looked up from germline, CDR1 is LGHNA and CDR2 is YNFKEQ. Trimming cost V 0 bases and J 0 bases; bases outside gene matches: 11. DNA for the CDR3: TGTGCCAGCAGCCAAGATTTGTGGCTAGGACTAGCGGGGGCCTCCTACGAGCAGTACTTC. Translating gives CASSQDLWLGLAGASYEQYF.

The rearrangement uses TRBV7-9 and TRBJ1-2; no clear D. Germline values: CDR1 SEHNR, CDR2 FQNEAQ (reference sequence). The CDR3 contains 12 residues. Between the trimmed V and J ends, which lost 4 bases and 8 bases, there was a span of 11 bases. The CDR3 DNA is TGTGCCAGCAGCTACGGCGCCGAGGGCTACACCTTC. The encoded protein is CASSYGAEGYTF. Based on the CDR3 plus reference TRBV7-9 and TRBJ1-2, the full variable domain is DTGVSQNPRHKITKRGQNVTFRCDPISEHNRLYWYRQTLGQGPEFLTYFQNEAQLEKSRLLSDRFSAERPKGSFSTLEIQRTEQGDSAMYLCASSYGAEGYTFGSGTRLTVV.

This sequence joins TRBV9 and TRBJ1-1, with TRBD1 matching 7 bases. CDR1 is SGDLS and CDR2 is YYNGEE in the germline V gene. The ends lost 4 bases at V and 3 bases at J; junction bases unmatched: 6. This CDR3 has 14 amino acids. CDR3 nucleotide sequence: TGTGCCAGCAGCTTGACAGGGAAGGACACTGAAGCTTTCTTT. It encodes CASSLTGKDTEAFF. Drawing the rest from reference TRBV9 and TRBJ1-1, the complete variable domain is DSGVTQTPKHLITATGQRVTLRCSPRSGDLSVYWYQQSLDQGLQFLIQYYNGEERAKGNILERFSAQQFPDLHSELNLSSLELGDSALYFCASSLTGKDTEAFFGQGTRLTVV.

This clone is categorized as medium-sized. This chain's CDR3 is CASSLVRYEQYF. CDR3 coding DNA: TGTGCCAGCAGCTTAGTTCGATACGAGCAGTACTTC. V is TRBV11-2 and J is TRBJ2-7; D gene unclear. Looked up from germline, CDR1 is SGHAT and CDR2 is FQNNGV. The CDR3 runs to 12 residues. V dropped 1 base and J dropped 4 bases, with 5 bases sitting between them. Complete variable domain (other parts from reference TRBV11-2 and TRBJ2-7): EAGVAQSPRYKIIEKRQSVAFWCNPISGHATLYWYQQILGQGPKLLIQFQNNGVVDDSQLPKDRFSAERLKGVDSTLKIQPAKLEDSAVYLCASSLVRYEQYFGPGTRLTVT.

This clone was found a few times. The rearrangement uses TRBV28 and TRBJ2-5, with a tentative D call TRBD1 (5 bases). V lost 6 bases and J lost 0, with 14 bases in between. CDR3 length: 15 amino acids. The germline V gene has CDR1 MDHEN and CDR2 SYDVKM. CDR3: CASRKTVLYQETQYF. CDR3 in DNA: TGTGCCAGCAGAAAGACAGTCCTATACCAAGAGACCCAGTACTTC.

This chain joins TRBV4-1 and TRBJ2-7; D unclear. The germline V and J ends were trimmed by 1 base and 4 bases, with 11 bases remaining between them. CDR1 and CDR2 (germline): MGHRA, YSYEKL. The CDR3 has 14 residues. The CDR3 spells CASSQAESEYEQYF. Written as DNA, the CDR3 is TGCGCCAGCAGCCAAGCGGAGTCTGAATACGAGCAGTACTTC.

V usage is TRBV30 and J usage is TRBJ2-7; 7 nucleotides match TRBD1. Looked up from germline, CDR1 is GTSNPN and CDR2 is SVGIG (reference sequence). This CDR3 is 17 amino acids long. J gave up 3 bases and V 3 bases, and 17 bases lay outside the gene matches. CDR3 DNA sequence: TGTGCCTGGAGCCCAAGCCGGGACAGTTTCAGGAACTACGAGCAGTACTTC. Protein sequence: CAWSPSRDSFRNYEQYF.

The chain carries TRBV7-9 and TRBJ2-7, with D maybe TRBD2 (5 bases). The CDR3 runs to 18 residues. CDR1 and CDR2 from the germline V gene are SEHNR and FQNEAQ (reference sequence). V lost 4 bases, J lost 4 bases, and 26 bases lay in between. The DNA of the CDR3 is TGTGCCAGCAGCTGGGAAAGGGTCGGCGGGTGGGCTCGGTACGAGCAGTACTTC. Its protein product is CASSWERVGGWARYEQYF.

The chain employs TRBV6-1 and TRBJ2-1; 8 bases align to TRBD1. CDR1 is MNHNS and CDR2 is SASEGT in the germline V gene. V lost 6 bases and J lost 8; bases outside the gene matches: 9. CDR3 length: 14 amino acids. The DNA for the CDR3 is TGTGCCAGCAGCCCAGGACAGGGAAGCGATGAGCAGTTCTTC. Its translation: CASSPGQGSDEQFF.

The CDR3 sequence: CASSQDVGSYNEQFF. CDR3 bases: TGTGCCAGCAGCCAGGACGTCGGCTCCTACAATGAGCAGTTCTTC. This chain uses TRBV4-2 with TRBJ2-1; D is uncertain. This CDR3 is built from 15 residues. The germline V and J ends were trimmed by 3 bases and 0 bases, with 9 bases remaining between them. CDR1 LGHNA and CDR2 YNFKEQ come from the germline V gene.

The chain couples TRBV7-6 to TRBJ2-4; 14 positions agree with TRBD2. V shed 5 bases, J shed 2 bases, and the junction held 17 bases outside the gene matches. This CDR3 is 21 amino acids long. CDR1 is SGHVS and CDR2 is FNYEAQ in the germline V gene. In nucleotides, the CDR3 is TGTGCCAGCAGCCCCCAATCCAGACTAGCGGGAGGGTCCGGGACCAAAAACATTCAGTACTTC. Amino acid sequence: CASSPQSRLAGGSGTKNIQYF. Filled out from reference TRBV7-6 and TRBJ2-4, the complete variable domain reads GAGVSQSPRYKVTKRGQDVALRCDPISGHVSLYWYRQALGQGPEFLTYFNYEAQQDKSGLPNDRFSAERPEGSISTLTIQRTEQRDSAMYRCASSPQSRLAGGSGTKNIQYFGAGTRLSVL.

The chain is built from TRBV6-6 and TRBJ2-3; TRBD1 matches 9 bases. J gave up 4 bases and V 7 bases, and 9 bases lay outside the gene matches. The CDR3 is 15 residues long. Germline CDR1 reads MNHNY; CDR2 reads SVGAGI (reference sequence). CDR3 loop: CASMRDRDFADTQYF. The CDR3, as DNA: TGTGCCAGCATGAGGGACAGGGACTTCGCAGATACGCAGTATTTT.

This clone was counted only a few times. The chain has TRBV18 and TRBJ1-4, with no clear D. Between the trimmed V and J ends, which lost 3 bases and 0 bases, there was a span of 17 bases. The CDR3 runs 18 residues. Germline lookup yields CDR1 KGHSH and CDR2 LQKENI. The CDR3 reads CASSPDTELFATNEKLFF. The CDR3 nucleotides read TGTGCCAGCTCACCCGACACAGAATTATTTGCAACTAATGAAAAACTGTTTTTT. Looking up the rest from reference TRBV18 and TRBJ1-4 gives the full variable domain: NAGVMQNPRHLVRRRGQEARLRCSPMKGHSHVYWYRQLPEEGLKFMVYLQKENIIDESGMPKERFSAEFPKEGPSILRIQQVVRGDSAAYFCASSPDTELFATNEKLFFGSGTQLSVL.

J is TRBJ2-3 and V is TRBV30; D is uncertain. With 0 bases removed from V and 6 bases from J, the gap between germline ends came to 16 bases. CDR1 and CDR2 from the germline V gene are GTSNPN and SVGIG (reference sequence). The CDR3 length is 15 residues. This CDR3 is CAWSVQQAPSDTQYF. The DNA of the CDR3 is TGTGCCTGGAGTGTACAACAAGCTCCATCGGATACGCAGTATTTT. Looking up the rest from reference TRBV30 and TRBJ2-3 gives the full variable domain: SQTIHQWPATLVQPVGSPLSLECTVEGTSNPNLYWYRQAAGRGLQLLFYSVGIGQISSEVPQNLSASRPQDRQFILSSKKLLLSDSGFYLCAWSVQQAPSDTQYFGPGTRLTVL.

The rearrangement uses TRBV7-8 and TRBJ2-3, with 7 nucleotides matching TRBD1. J gave up 5 bases and V 5 bases, and 13 bases lay outside the gene matches. The V gene's germline CDR1 is SGHVS and CDR2 FQNEAQ. This CDR3 is 16 amino acids long. As DNA, the CDR3 is TGTGCCAGCAGCAGAGAACAGGGGAAAGAGATAGATACGCAGTATTTT. It translates to CASSREQGKEIDTQYF.

In this sample, this clone turned up a few times. The J gene is TRBJ2-1, the V gene TRBV7-8; TRBD1 matches at 7 bases. The germline gives CDR1 SGHVS, CDR2 FQNEAQ. J gave up 12 bases and V 5 bases, and 10 bases lay outside the gene matches. This CDR3 region has 13 residues. CDR3 sequence reads: CASSVQGLLGQFF. The CDR3 coding sequence is TGTGCCAGCAGCGTACAGGGGTTGTTGGGGCAGTTCTTC.

The chain has TRBV7-9 and TRBJ2-5; D possibly corresponds to TRBD1 (5 bases). The DNA end favors TRBJ2-7, so the J call may be wrong. The CDR3 length is 12 residues. The germline V gene encodes CDR1 SEHNR and CDR2 FQNEAQ (reference sequence). CDR3 sequence reads: CASSLEGDEQYF. In DNA form, the CDR3 reads TGTGCCAGCAGCTTAGAAGGGGACGAGCAGTACTTC.

This clone was seen a single time. The rearrangement links TRBV9 to TRBJ2-3; D is undetermined. Germline V gene data show CDR1 as SGDLS and CDR2 as YYNGEE. This CDR3 comprises 15 residues. Between the trimmed V and J ends, which lost 4 bases and 0 bases, there was a span of 12 bases. CDR3 protein: CASSIETGSTDTQYF. In nucleotides, the CDR3 is TGTGCCAGCAGCATCGAGACGGGTAGCACAGATACGCAGTATTTT.

The table lists this clone with a few counts. The genes are TRBV14 and TRBJ2-1; D remains ambiguous. The germline V gene encodes CDR1 SGHDN and CDR2 FVKESK. The CDR3 loop spans 14 amino acids. Trimming shortened V by 1 base and J by 6 bases, and 10 bases separated the two germline ends. This CDR3 reads CASSQVWAFNEQFF. The CDR3 region has the DNA TGTGCCAGCAGCCAAGTCTGGGCATTCAATGAGCAGTTCTTC.